Listed here is a single T cell receptor (beta chain). V dropped 0 bases and J dropped 5 bases, with 7 bases sitting between them. CDR3 length: 13 amino acids. The germline V gene has CDR1 KGHSH and CDR2 LQKENI. The sample originates from a study of blood T cell repertoires in COVID-19. In the source study's methods: Nucleated cell number was recorded as an estimate derived from reference gene primer amplification. Assay used: immunoSEQ multiplex PCR; TCRdb lists only in-frame clones, some missing. Clonal size and the V and J genes are those of that table, whereas D and trimming came from the DNA. The repertoire consists of roughly 69,000 clones, with less than 90% occurring once and the leading ten covering less than 5.5%.

This clonotype was sampled from a middle-aged man with active COVID-19. Sequencing was done on a sample of peripheral blood. The rearrangement links TRBV18 to TRBJ1-2, with D uncertain. The CDR3 protein is CASSPPKEYGYTF. The CDR3 region has the DNA TGTGCCAGCTCACCACCGAAAGAGTATGGCTACACCTTC.